These 14 T cell receptor beta chains share one sample of origin, sequenced in a study of shared clonotypes between healthy human individuals. Sequencing was performed with immunoSEQ multiplex PCR; in TCRdb, only in-frame clones are kept and a portion is missing. This sample has about 2.3 million clones, with around 90% found just once. Sequences were obtained from naive CD4+ T cells from PBMCs. Described subset: CD45RA+ positively selected. These TCRs come from a young man in good health. Some clones in this sample may be carry-over from other donors' samples.

The chain combines TRBV18 with TRBJ2-5; 7 positions agree with TRBD1. The V gene's germline CDR1 is KGHSH and CDR2 LQKENI. The V segment lost 4 bases and the J segment 5 bases; nucleotides outside the gene matches: 13. There are 16 residues in the CDR3. The CDR3 here is CASSLLSRGGAETQYF. The DNA for the CDR3 is TGTGCCAGCTCACTCCTCAGCCGAGGGGGCGCGGAGACCCAGTACTTC.

Worth noting for this clone: Other DNA sequences in this sample translate to the same CDR3. CDR3 residues: CASSRDSQETQYF. CDR3 nucleotide sequence: TGTGCCAGCAGCCGGGACAGCCAAGAGACCCAGTACTTC. V gene TRBV7-7 combines with J gene TRBJ2-5, with TRBD1 matching 7 bases. The CDR3 is made up of 13 amino acids. The trim removed 5 bases at V and 1 base at J, leaving 1 base unmatched. CDR1 is SSHAT, CDR2 FNYEAQ, per germline (reference sequence). Filled out from reference TRBV7-7 and TRBJ2-5, the complete variable domain reads GAGVSQSPRYKVTKRGQDVTLRCDPISSHATLYWYQQALGQGPEFLTYFNYEAQPDKSGLPSDRFSAERPEGSISTLTIQRTEQRDSAMYRCASSRDSQETQYFGPGTRLLVL.

The CDR3 DNA reads as TGTGCCAGCAGCTTAGAGGGACAGGGTAGCCATGGCTACACCTTC. This translates into CASSLEGQGSHGYTF. The chain links TRBV7-9 to TRBJ1-2, with 9 bases lining up with TRBD1. This CDR3 has 15 residues. V lost 1 base and J lost 6; bases outside the gene matches: 6. Germline V lookup: CDR1 SEHNR, CDR2 FQNEAQ (reference sequence).

This chain connects TRBV13 to TRBJ2-1; 9 bases are a match to TRBD2. Trimming at V came to 5 bases and at J to 3 bases, leaving 14 bases not matched to a gene. The germline V gene has CDR1 PRHDT and CDR2 FYEKMQ (reference sequence). The CDR3 runs to 18 residues. The CDR3 spells CASSQAGRAGGRYNEQFF. In DNA form, the CDR3 reads TGTGCCAGCAGCCAAGCAGGTAGGGCGGGAGGGCGCTACAATGAGCAGTTCTTC. The whole variable domain, remainder taken from reference TRBV13 and TRBJ2-1, is AAGVIQSPRHLIKEKRETATLKCYPIPRHDTVYWYQQGPGQDPQFLISFYEKMQSDKGSIPDRFSAQQFSDYHSELNMSSLELGDSALYFCASSQAGRAGGRYNEQFFGPGTRLTVL.

The rearrangement uses TRBV11-2 and TRBJ1-5, with D tentatively TRBD1 (5 bases). The CDR3 spans 11 residues. The germline gives CDR1 SGHAT, CDR2 FQNNGV. Trimming cost V 5 bases and J 11 bases, with 10 bases left between them. CDR3 amino acids: CASSHTGAQHF. The CDR3 DNA is TGTGCCAGCAGCCATACAGGAGCCCAGCATTTT.

The sample holds one count of this clone. CDR3: CASSFSPLSGIQYF. Here the CDR3 DNA reads TGTGCCAGCAGCTTCAGTCCCCTCTCGGGCATTCAGTACTTC. This chain connects TRBV9 to TRBJ2-4; unclear D gene. Germline CDR1 is SGDLS and CDR2 is YYNGEE. This CDR3 contains 14 residues. Deletions cut 4 bases from V and 9 bases from J, with 17 bases between.

The V call is TRBV7-9, the J call TRBJ1-1; D gene ambiguous. Germline CDR1 and CDR2: SEHNR and FQNEAQ (reference sequence). V was clipped by 0 bases and J by 1 base, with 6 bases between them. CDR3 length equals 14 residues. The CDR3 protein is CASSLAATNTEAFF. The CDR3 bases are TGTGCCAGCAGCTTAGCGGCGACGAACACTGAAGCTTTCTTT.

The J gene is TRBJ2-5, the V gene TRBV29-1, with 7 bases that match TRBD2. Trimming took 0 bases from V and 5 from J; bases not matched to a gene: 6. CDR1 SQVTM and CDR2 ANQGSEA come from the germline V gene. The CDR3 consists of 14 residues. Here the CDR3 reads CSVEEPPGRETQYF. The DNA for the CDR3 is TGCAGCGTTGAAGAACCCCCCGGGAGGGAGACCCAGTACTTC.

The V call is TRBV28, the J call TRBJ1-5; D gene uncertain. Germline assignment: CDR1 MDHEN and CDR2 SYDVKM. The CDR3 spans 15 residues. V lost 6 bases, J lost 5 bases, and 17 bases lay in between. CDR3 DNA: TGTGCCAGCAGCATTTTAGGGTACCGGCATCAGCCCCAGCATTTT. It encodes CASSILGYRHQPQHF.

This clone was counted once. The rearrangement joins TRBV4-3 to TRBJ2-1; D remains ambiguous. Germline V gives CDR1 LGHNA, CDR2 YSLEER. The CDR3 contains 14 residues. Deletions cut 5 bases from V and 6 bases from J, with 14 bases between. Here the CDR3 DNA reads TGCGCCAGCAGCTTCCACACGGACCTCAATGAGCAGTTCTTC. It is translated as CASSFHTDLNEQFF.

As DNA, the CDR3 is TGTGCCAGCAGTACCTCGGGGTCGCAGGCCGGGGAGCTGTTTTTT. Its translation: CASSTSGSQAGELFF. This chain links TRBV28 with TRBJ2-2, with D possibly TRBD2 on 5 matching bases. This CDR3 region has 15 residues. V gave up 5 bases and J gave up 6 bases, with 16 bases separating them. The V gene's germline CDR1 is MDHEN and CDR2 SYDVKM.

The rearrangement joins TRBV6-1 to TRBJ2-7, with D possibly matching TRBD2 (7 bases). Between the trimmed V and J ends, which lost 3 bases and 3 bases, there was a span of 15 bases. The CDR3 spans 15 residues. Germline CDR1 reads MNHNS; CDR2 reads SASEGT. CDR3 sequence (DNA): TGTGCCAGCAGTGAGGGGGGGCAGGATAACTACGAGCAGTACTTC. It is translated as CASSEGGQDNYEQYF.

This sequence joins TRBV5-8 and TRBJ1-5; D unclear. Germline assignment: CDR1 SGHTS and CDR2 YDEGEE. Trimming took 3 bases from V and 8 from J, leaving 18 bases between them. CDR3 length: 15 residues. CDR3 coding DNA: TGTGCCAGCAGCTGGAGGGCGGCCCTTAATGAGCCCCAGCATTTT. Translation gives CASSWRAALNEPQHF.

This rearrangement joins TRBV19 to TRBJ2-1; 8 positions agree with TRBD1. From germline, CDR1 is LNHDA and CDR2 SQIVND (reference sequence). This CDR3 is built from 12 residues. V trimming: 6 bases; J trimming: 11 bases; junction bases outside the gene matches: 6. The CDR3 here is CASRTGTGKQFF. The CDR3 DNA is TGTGCCAGTAGGACCGGGACAGGAAAGCAGTTCTTC.